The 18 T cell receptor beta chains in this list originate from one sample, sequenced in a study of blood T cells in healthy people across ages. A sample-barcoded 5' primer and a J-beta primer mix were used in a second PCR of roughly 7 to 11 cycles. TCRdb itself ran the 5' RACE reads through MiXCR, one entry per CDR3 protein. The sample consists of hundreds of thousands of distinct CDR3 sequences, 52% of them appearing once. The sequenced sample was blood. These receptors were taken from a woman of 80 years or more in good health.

The CDR3 nucleotides are TGCGCCAGCAGCCGCAGAGGGGTTATCTATGGCTACACCTTC. This codes for CASSRRGVIYGYTF. The genes are TRBV5-1 and TRBJ1-2; tentative D call: TRBD1 (5 bases). Germline V gene lookup returns CDR1 SGHRS and CDR2 YFSETQ. The germline V and J ends were trimmed by 4 bases and 4 bases, with 14 bases remaining between them. The CDR3 length is 14 residues.

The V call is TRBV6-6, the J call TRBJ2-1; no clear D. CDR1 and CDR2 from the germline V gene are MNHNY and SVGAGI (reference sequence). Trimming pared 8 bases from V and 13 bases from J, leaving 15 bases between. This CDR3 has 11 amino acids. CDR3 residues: CASSVAKPQFF. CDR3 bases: TGTGCCAGCTCTGTTGCGAAGCCCCAGTTCTTC.

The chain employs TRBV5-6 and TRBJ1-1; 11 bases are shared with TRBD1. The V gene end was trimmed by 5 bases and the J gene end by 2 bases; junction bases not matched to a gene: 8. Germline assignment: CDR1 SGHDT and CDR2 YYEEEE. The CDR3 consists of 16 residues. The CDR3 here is CASRDRGRFYNTEAFF. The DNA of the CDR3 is TGTGCCAGCAGGGACAGGGGGCGGTTTTATAACACTGAAGCTTTCTTT.

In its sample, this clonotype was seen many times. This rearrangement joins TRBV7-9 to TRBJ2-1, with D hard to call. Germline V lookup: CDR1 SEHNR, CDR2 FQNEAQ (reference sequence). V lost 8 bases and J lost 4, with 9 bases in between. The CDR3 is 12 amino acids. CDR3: CASAAAYNEQFF. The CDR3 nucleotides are TGTGCCAGCGCGGCAGCTTACAATGAGCAGTTCTTC. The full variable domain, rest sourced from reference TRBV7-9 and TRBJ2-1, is DTGVSQNPRHKITKRGQNVTFRCDPISEHNRLYWYRQTLGQGPEFLTYFQNEAQLEKSRLLSDRFSAERPKGSFSTLEIQRTEQGDSAMYLCASAAAYNEQFFGPGTRLTVL.

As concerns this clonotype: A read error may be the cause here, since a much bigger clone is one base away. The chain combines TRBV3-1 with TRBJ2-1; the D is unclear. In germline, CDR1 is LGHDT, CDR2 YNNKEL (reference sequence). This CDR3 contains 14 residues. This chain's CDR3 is CASSPQFKDNEQLF. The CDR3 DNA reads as TGTGCCAGCAGCCCCCAATTTAAAGACAATGAGCAGTTGTTC.

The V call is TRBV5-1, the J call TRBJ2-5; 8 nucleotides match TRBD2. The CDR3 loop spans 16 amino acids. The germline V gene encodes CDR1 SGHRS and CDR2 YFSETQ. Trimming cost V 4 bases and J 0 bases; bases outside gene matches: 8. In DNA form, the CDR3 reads TGCGCCAGCAGCGTGGGAACTAGCGGATACCAAGAGACCCAGTACTTC. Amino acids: CASSVGTSGYQETQYF. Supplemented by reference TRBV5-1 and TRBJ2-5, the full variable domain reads KAGVTQTPRYLIKTRGQQVTLSCSPISGHRSVSWYQQTPGQGLQFLFEYFSETQRNKGNFPGRFSGRQFSNSRSEMNVSTLELGDSALYLCASSVGTSGYQETQYFGPGTRLLVL.

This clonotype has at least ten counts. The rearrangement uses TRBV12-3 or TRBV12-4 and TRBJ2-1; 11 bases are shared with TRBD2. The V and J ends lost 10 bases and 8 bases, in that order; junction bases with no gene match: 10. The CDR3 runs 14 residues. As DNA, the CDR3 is TGTGCCACCCGGGGAGGACTAGCGGGCGATGAGCAGTTCTTC. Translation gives CATRGGLAGDEQFF.

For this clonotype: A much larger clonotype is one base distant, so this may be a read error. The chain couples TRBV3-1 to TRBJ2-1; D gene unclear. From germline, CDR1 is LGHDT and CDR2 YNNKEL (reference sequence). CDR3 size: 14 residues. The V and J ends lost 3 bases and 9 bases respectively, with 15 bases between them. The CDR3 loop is CASSQSLSRSEQFF. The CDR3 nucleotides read TGTGCCAGCAGCCAGTCCCTCTCGAGGAGTGAGCAGTTCTTC.

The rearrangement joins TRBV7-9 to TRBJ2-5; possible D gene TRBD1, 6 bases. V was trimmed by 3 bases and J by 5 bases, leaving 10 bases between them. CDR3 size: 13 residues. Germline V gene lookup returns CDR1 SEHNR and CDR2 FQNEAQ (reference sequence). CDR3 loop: CASSFQGSETQYF. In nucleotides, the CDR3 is TGTGCCAGCAGCTTTCAGGGGAGTGAGACCCAGTACTTC. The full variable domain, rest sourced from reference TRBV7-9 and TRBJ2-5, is DTGVSQNPRHKITKRGQNVTFRCDPISEHNRLYWYRQTLGQGPEFLTYFQNEAQLEKSRLLSDRFSAERPKGSFSTLEIQRTEQGDSAMYLCASSFQGSETQYFGPGTRLLVL.

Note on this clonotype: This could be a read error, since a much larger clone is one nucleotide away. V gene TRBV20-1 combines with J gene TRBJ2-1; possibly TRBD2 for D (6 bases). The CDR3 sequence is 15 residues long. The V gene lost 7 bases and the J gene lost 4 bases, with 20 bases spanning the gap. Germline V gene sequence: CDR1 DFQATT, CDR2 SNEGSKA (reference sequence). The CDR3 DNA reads TGCAGTGTTACCCCAGTGGGAGGCTCTTACAATGAGCAGTTCTTC. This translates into CSVTPVGGSYNEQFF.

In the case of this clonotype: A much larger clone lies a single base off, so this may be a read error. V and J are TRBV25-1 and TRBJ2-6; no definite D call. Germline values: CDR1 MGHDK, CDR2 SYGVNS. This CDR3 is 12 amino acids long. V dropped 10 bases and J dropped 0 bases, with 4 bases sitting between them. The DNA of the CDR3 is TGTGCCAACCACTCTGGGGCCAACGTCCTGACTTTC. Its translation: CANHSGANVLTF.

CDR3 sequence (DNA): TGTGCCAGCAGCGCTCCACCGGGGGTCCCCGGGGAGCTGTTTTTT. Translated, it gives CASSAPPGVPGELFF. The chain couples TRBV5-4 to TRBJ2-2; a possible D gene is TRBD2 (6 bases). The V end was cut by 4 bases, the J end by 6 bases, with 16 bases between. The CDR3 totals 15 residues. The germline V gene has CDR1 SGHNT and CDR2 YYREEE (reference sequence).

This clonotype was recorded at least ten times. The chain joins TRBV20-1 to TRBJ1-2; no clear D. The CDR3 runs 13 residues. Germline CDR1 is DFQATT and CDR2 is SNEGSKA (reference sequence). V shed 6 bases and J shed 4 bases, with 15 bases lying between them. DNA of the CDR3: TGCAGTGCAAGAAATTTGGGGATCTATGGCTACACCTTC. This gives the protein CSARNLGIYGYTF.

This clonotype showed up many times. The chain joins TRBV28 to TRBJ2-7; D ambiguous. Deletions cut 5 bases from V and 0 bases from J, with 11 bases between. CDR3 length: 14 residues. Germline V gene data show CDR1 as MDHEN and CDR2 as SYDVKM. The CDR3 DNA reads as TGTGCCAGCAGTCCTCCCGGCTCCTCCTACGAGCAGTACTTC. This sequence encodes CASSPPGSSYEQYF.

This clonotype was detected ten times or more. Written as DNA, the CDR3 is TGTCATTCCCGGGACAGCTACAATGAGCAGTTCTTC. Residues: CHSRDSYNEQFF. The J gene is TRBJ2-1, the V gene TRBV10-3; 7 bases map to TRBD1. Germline lookup yields CDR1 ENHRY and CDR2 SYGVKD. This CDR3 has 12 residues.

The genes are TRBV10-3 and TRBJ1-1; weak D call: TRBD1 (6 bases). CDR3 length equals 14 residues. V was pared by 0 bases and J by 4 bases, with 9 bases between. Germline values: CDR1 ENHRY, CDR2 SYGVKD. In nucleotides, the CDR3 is TGTGCCATCAGTGAGTCCTGGGACATCACTGAAGCTTTCTTT. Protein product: CAISESWDITEAFF.

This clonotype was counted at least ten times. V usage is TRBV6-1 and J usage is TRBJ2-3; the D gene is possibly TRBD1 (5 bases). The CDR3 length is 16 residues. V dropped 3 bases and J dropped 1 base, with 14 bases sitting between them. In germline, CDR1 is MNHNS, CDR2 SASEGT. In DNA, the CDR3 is TGTGCCAGCAGTGAGTATCAGGGAAAAGGCACAGATACGCAGTATTTT. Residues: CASSEYQGKGTDTQYF.

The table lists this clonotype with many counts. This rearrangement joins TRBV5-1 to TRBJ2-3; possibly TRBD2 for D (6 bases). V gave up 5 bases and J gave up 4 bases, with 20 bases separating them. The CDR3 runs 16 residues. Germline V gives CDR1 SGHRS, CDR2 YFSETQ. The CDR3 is CASRLGPRGVPDTQYF. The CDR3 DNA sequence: TGCGCCAGCAGGCTCGGACCGCGCGGGGTCCCAGATACGCAGTATTTT.